These 2 T cell receptor beta chains originate from one sample sequenced in a study of T cell repertoires in cytomegalovirus infection. TCRdb processed the reads anew with MiXCR; each CDR3 protein has one entry. Found here are a few hundred thousand distinct CDR3 sequences, 15% to 20% of them singletons; the top ten hold around half. Input material: CD8+ T cells from PBMCs. The receptors shown here come from a human donor in good health (CMV status not recorded). Some clones in this sample may be carry-over from other donors' samples.

The CDR3 region has the DNA TGTGCCAGCAGTTTTTCGAATTTGGCAGCCTACGAGCAGTACTTC. Translation gives CASSFSNLAAYEQYF. V is TRBV28 and J is TRBJ2-7; D not resolved. Deletions cut 3 bases from V and 2 bases from J, with 14 bases between. CDR3 length: 15 amino acids. Germline values: CDR1 MDHEN, CDR2 SYDVKM.

This clonotype has at least ten counts. The chain couples TRBV6-2 or TRBV6-3 to TRBJ2-1; no firm D call. Germline loops: CDR1 MNHEY, CDR2 SVGEGT. This CDR3 spans 12 amino acids. Trimming pared 2 bases from V and 4 bases from J, leaving 3 bases between. Here the CDR3 DNA reads TGTGCCAGCAGTTACGGGTACAATGAGCAGTTCTTC. It codes for CASSYGYNEQFF.